The 27 T cell receptor beta chains listed next were all sequenced from one sample in a study of OX40 agonist ivuxolimab in advanced cancers. Libraries were prepared by immunoSEQ multiplex PCR; TCRdb keeps only in-frame clonotypes and omits some of them. In the table there are about 82,000 clones, about 92% of which are singletons. This sample comprised CD4+ or CD8+ T cells sorted from blood, obtained in a trial of the OX40 agonist ivuxolimab. Source of these receptors: an adult with an advanced solid tumor such as melanoma, head and neck, liver or kidney cancer.

The chain carries TRBV9 and TRBJ2-7; D is ambiguous. CDR1 is SGDLS and CDR2 is YYNGEE in the germline V gene. Trimming removed 0 bases at V and 3 bases at J, with 13 bases between. This CDR3 has 15 residues. Here the CDR3 DNA reads TGTGCCAGCAGCGTAGGCGGAACTCCGTTCTACGAGCAGTACTTC. As protein: CASSVGGTPFYEQYF.

This chain uses TRBV6-6 with TRBJ1-3; D is unresolved. This CDR3 comprises 14 residues. Trimming took off 6 bases at V and 0 bases at J, with 9 bases between the two ends. CDR1 MNHNY and CDR2 SVGAGI come from the germline V gene (reference sequence). CDR3 nucleotide sequence: TGTGCCAGCAGACCCGAAAGCTCTGGAAACACCATATATTTT. Translation: CASRPESSGNTIYF.

This chain links TRBV7-2 with TRBJ1-2, with D perhaps matching TRBD1 (5 bases). The germline V gene encodes CDR1 SGHTA and CDR2 FQGNSA. The CDR3 loop spans 14 amino acids. Trimming took off 5 bases at V and 1 base at J, with 11 bases between the two ends. CDR3 region: CASSPSGGNYGYTF. In DNA, the CDR3 is TGTGCCAGCAGCCCGAGTGGGGGTAACTATGGCTACACCTTC.

The J gene is TRBJ1-2, the V gene TRBV9; TRBD1 matches at 10 bases. The junction had 6 bases not matched to a gene; V was cut back by 1 base and J by 3 bases. CDR1 is SGDLS and CDR2 is YYNGEE in the germline V gene. This CDR3 is built from 16 residues. The CDR3, as DNA: TGTGCCAGCAGCGTATCTAGGACAGGGGGGCACTATGGCTACACCTTC. Translating gives CASSVSRTGGHYGYTF. Complete variable domain (other parts from reference TRBV9 and TRBJ1-2): DSGVTQTPKHLITATGQRVTLRCSPRSGDLSVYWYQQSLDQGLQFLIQYYNGEERAKGNILERFSAQQFPDLHSELNLSSLELGDSALYFCASSVSRTGGHYGYTFGSGTRLTVV.

The gene calls are TRBV5-4 and TRBJ2-3; D unclear. Germline lookup yields CDR1 SGHNT and CDR2 YYREEE (reference sequence). The CDR3 is made up of 14 amino acids. The ends were cut back, 0 bases at V and 2 bases at J, with 7 bases in the middle. The CDR3 spells CASSLEGYTDTQYF. The DNA of the CDR3 is TGTGCCAGCAGCTTGGAAGGGTACACAGATACGCAGTATTTT.

The chain carries TRBV15 and TRBJ2-2; D perhaps matches TRBD1 (6 bases). V was cut by 0 bases and J by 5 bases, with 10 bases left in between. The CDR3 has 15 amino acids. Germline V gene sequence: CDR1 LNHNV, CDR2 YYDKDF (reference sequence). The chain's CDR3 is CATSREQGGTGELFF. CDR3 sequence (DNA): TGTGCCACCAGCAGAGAACAGGGTGGGACCGGGGAGCTGTTTTTT.

This sequence joins TRBV6-4 and TRBJ2-5; D may be TRBD2 (6 bases). The CDR3 loop spans 14 amino acids. Trimming left V 0 bases short and J 5 bases short, with 10 bases between. Germline V gives CDR1 MRHNA, CDR2 SNTAGT. CDR3 sequence (DNA): TGTGCCAGCAGTGACTCGAGGAGGGGTGAGACCCAGTACTTC. Protein product: CASSDSRRGETQYF.

CDR3 residues: CASSLATQGLNYEQYF. The CDR3 DNA reads TGTGCCAGCAGCTTGGCCACACAGGGGCTTAACTACGAGCAGTACTTC. The genes are TRBV5-6 and TRBJ2-7; 7 bases are shared with TRBD1. The CDR3 is made up of 16 amino acids. V trimming: 0 bases; J trimming: 3 bases; junction bases outside the gene matches: 9. Germline CDR1 SGHDT, CDR2 YYEEEE.

The gene calls are TRBV10-3 and TRBJ2-3, with D tentatively TRBD2 (6 bases). CDR1 is ENHRY and CDR2 is SYGVKD in the germline V gene. The CDR3 length is 11 residues. V was shortened by 11 bases and J by 2 bases, with 8 bases between the two germline ends. The CDR3 reads CAAGLTDTQYF. For the CDR3, the DNA is TGTGCCGCGGGGCTCACAGATACGCAGTATTTT.

This clone was observed once. The rearrangement joins TRBV13 to TRBJ1-2; 7 bases map to TRBD1. Germline CDR1 is PRHDT and CDR2 is FYEKMQ (reference sequence). The V and J ends lost 8 bases and 6 bases, in that order; junction bases with no gene match: 12. The CDR3 sequence is 14 residues long. The CDR3, as DNA: TGTGCCAGCTCCCGTCCAGACACAGGGGATGGCTACACCTTC. This codes for CASSRPDTGDGYTF. The full variable domain, rest sourced from reference TRBV13 and TRBJ1-2, is AAGVIQSPRHLIKEKRETATLKCYPIPRHDTVYWYQQGPGQDPQFLISFYEKMQSDKGSIPDRFSAQQFSDYHSELNMSSLELGDSALYFCASSRPDTGDGYTFGSGTRLTVV.

Only one count was recorded for this clone. The chain couples TRBV29-1 to TRBJ2-6, with TRBD1 identical over 8 bases. Germline lookup yields CDR1 SQVTM and CDR2 ANQGSEA. J gave up 0 bases and V 5 bases, and 9 bases lay outside the gene matches. CDR3 size: 17 residues. CDR3 protein: CSVSQNRGISGANVLTF. The CDR3 coding sequence is TGCAGCGTTAGCCAGAACAGGGGGATCTCTGGGGCCAACGTCCTGACTTTC.

The V call is TRBV9, the J call TRBJ1-4; possible D gene TRBD1, 6 bases. The CDR3 length is 17 residues. Germline CDR1 SGDLS, CDR2 YYNGEE. Trimming cost V 0 bases and J 0 bases, with 12 bases left between them. In DNA, the CDR3 is TGTGCCAGCAGCGTAGTGGCAGGGGCCGCAACTAATGAAAAACTGTTTTTT. This translates into CASSVVAGAATNEKLFF.

The chain joins TRBV2 to TRBJ1-4; 11 nucleotides align to TRBD1. The CDR3 contains 15 residues. Germline V lookup: CDR1 SNHLY, CDR2 FYNNEI. The trim removed 2 bases at V and 7 bases at J, leaving 3 bases unmatched. Here the CDR3 DNA reads TGTGCCAGCAGTGAATGGACAGGGGGCTCTGAAAAACTGTTTTTT. Residues: CASSEWTGGSEKLFF.

This clone has only one observation. This rearrangement joins TRBV4-2 to TRBJ2-7; no clear D. Germline loops: CDR1 LGHNA, CDR2 YNFKEQ. The V end was cut by 1 base, the J end by 7 bases, with 8 bases between. The CDR3 has 12 residues. The CDR3 protein is CASSQGAREQYF. The CDR3 bases are TGTGCCAGCAGCCAAGGGGCGCGAGAGCAGTACTTC.

This chain connects TRBV6-5 to TRBJ2-3; the D is unclear. The CDR3 covers 14 residues. Germline CDR1 and CDR2: MNHEY and SVGAGI. V lost 0 bases, J lost 4 bases, and 8 bases lay in between. The CDR3, as DNA: TGTGCCAGCAGTTACTCGGGGTTCGCAGATACGCAGTATTTT. Its protein is CASSYSGFADTQYF.

The chain links TRBV27 to TRBJ1-2; 8 nucleotides align to TRBD1. Germline loops: CDR1 MNHEY, CDR2 SMNVEV (reference sequence). CDR3 length: 14 residues. The V segment lost 4 bases and the J segment 6 bases; nucleotides outside the gene matches: 7. The CDR3 sequence is CASSYAGGAHGYTF. The CDR3 bases are TGTGCCAGCAGTTACGCAGGGGGCGCCCATGGCTACACCTTC.

V and J are TRBV29-1 and TRBJ1-2; tentative D call: TRBD1 (5 bases). The CDR3 has 13 residues. Germline loops: CDR1 SQVTM, CDR2 ANQGSEA. Trimming removed 3 bases from V and 8 bases from J, with 16 bases in between. This CDR3 reads CSVEGPLDIGYTF. CDR3 in DNA: TGCAGCGTTGAGGGACCTCTGGATATAGGCTACACCTTC.

The rearrangement uses TRBV9 and TRBJ1-3; D is unclear. V lost 0 bases and J 0 bases, leaving 13 bases between the germline ends. Germline CDR1 SGDLS, CDR2 YYNGEE. This CDR3 is 17 amino acids long. CDR3 in amino acids: CASSVAMGSSSGNTIYF. The CDR3 nucleotides read TGTGCCAGCAGCGTAGCTATGGGCAGCTCCTCTGGAAACACCATATATTTT.

J is TRBJ2-3 and V is TRBV11-2; no clear D. Germline-derived CDR1 and CDR2 are SGHAT and FQNNGV. The length of the CDR3 is 18 residues. Trimming cost V 0 bases and J 4 bases, with 20 bases left between them. The CDR3 spells CASSLDPTLLTSPDTQYF. Written as DNA, the CDR3 is TGTGCCAGCAGCTTAGATCCCACTCTACTGACAAGCCCAGATACGCAGTATTTT.

The chain carries TRBV5-1 and TRBJ1-2; tentatively, D is TRBD1 (6 bases). This CDR3 is 13 amino acids long. V was shortened by 4 bases and J by 4 bases, with 11 bases between the two germline ends. CDR1 and CDR2 from the germline V gene are SGHRS and YFSETQ. The CDR3 bases are TGCGCCAGCAGCGCGGGACACAGCTATGGCTACACCTTC. Translation gives CASSAGHSYGYTF. Complete variable domain (other parts from reference TRBV5-1 and TRBJ1-2): KAGVTQTPRYLIKTRGQQVTLSCSPISGHRSVSWYQQTPGQGLQFLFEYFSETQRNKGNFPGRFSGRQFSNSRSEMNVSTLELGDSALYLCASSAGHSYGYTFGSGTRLTVV.

The rearrangement joins TRBV4-1 to TRBJ2-7, with D unresolved. The germline V gene encodes CDR1 MGHRA and CDR2 YSYEKL. The CDR3 consists of 15 residues. The ends were cut back, 1 base at V and 2 bases at J, with 12 bases in the middle. CDR3 region: CASSQGAVATYEQYF. The DNA of the CDR3 is TGCGCCAGCAGCCAAGGGGCAGTGGCGACCTACGAGCAGTACTTC.

The rearrangement links TRBV6-5 to TRBJ2-1, with 13 bases fitting TRBD2. The ends lost 5 bases at V and 9 bases at J; junction bases unmatched: 7. This CDR3 is 15 amino acids long. Germline V gene data show CDR1 as MNHEY and CDR2 as SVGAGI. The DNA for the CDR3 is TGTGCCAGCAGTAGACTAGCGGGGGGCCGGGGTGAGCAGTTCTTC. Its protein is CASSRLAGGRGEQFF.

This clone appeared once. The genes are TRBV30 and TRBJ2-3, with TRBD2 identical over 10 bases. The CDR3 is 15 amino acids. CDR1 is GTSNPN and CDR2 is SVGIG in the germline V gene (reference sequence). J gave up 2 bases and V 7 bases, and 9 bases lay outside the gene matches. The CDR3 bases are TGTGCCTCTAAGCGGGGGGGCCTATCCACAGATACGCAGTATTTT. As protein: CASKRGGLSTDTQYF.

The chain combines TRBV5-6 with TRBJ2-3; D might be TRBD2 (7 bases). Germline CDR1 reads SGHDT; CDR2 reads YYEEEE. Trimming took 0 bases from V and 4 from J, leaving 9 bases between them. The CDR3 runs to 14 residues. The CDR3 reads CASSLVGGPDTQYF. CDR3 DNA: TGTGCCAGCAGCTTGGTCGGGGGGCCAGATACGCAGTATTTT.

The chain recombines TRBV9 with TRBJ2-3, with D uncertain. Germline V gene sequence: CDR1 SGDLS, CDR2 YYNGEE. V shed 6 bases and J shed 4 bases, with 15 bases lying between them. This CDR3 is 14 amino acids long. DNA for the CDR3: TGTGCCAGCACCCCCGACGGTAGTGCAGATACGCAGTATTTT. Its protein product is CASTPDGSADTQYF. The entire variable domain, with the rest obtained from reference TRBV9 and TRBJ2-3, is as follows: DSGVTQTPKHLITATGQRVTLRCSPRSGDLSVYWYQQSLDQGLQFLIQYYNGEERAKGNILERFSAQQFPDLHSELNLSSLELGDSALYFCASTPDGSADTQYFGPGTRLTVL.

This clone was counted once. The chain links TRBV5-4 to TRBJ2-7; either TRBD1 or TRBD2 may fit D (5 bases each). The V gene's germline CDR1 is SGHNT and CDR2 YYREEE (reference sequence). The CDR3 has 13 residues. V lost 3 bases, J lost 3 bases, and 10 bases lay in between. CDR3 in amino acids: CASSSRGYYEQYF. DNA of the CDR3: TGTGCCAGCAGCTCGAGGGGATACTACGAGCAGTACTTC. The full variable domain, with the rest looked up from reference TRBV5-4 and TRBJ2-7, is ETGVTQSPTHLIKTRGQQVTLRCSSQSGHNTVSWYQQALGQGPQFIFQYYREEENGRGNFPPRFSGLQFPNYSSELNVNALELDDSALYLCASSSRGYYEQYFGPGTRLTVT.

V gene TRBV4-1 combines with J gene TRBJ2-3, with 9 bases identical to TRBD1. Germline assignment: CDR1 MGHRA and CDR2 YSYEKL. The J segment lost 0 bases and the V segment lost 5 bases, leaving 15 bases of the junction unmatched. The CDR3 has 19 amino acids. This CDR3 is CASSTRTGETSFSTDTQYF. CDR3 sequence (DNA): TGCGCCAGCAGCACCCGGACAGGGGAAACCAGCTTTAGCACAGATACGCAGTATTTT.